These 14 T cell receptor beta chains were all obtained from the same sample, sequenced in a study of neurological immune-mediated disorders. One entry per CDR3 protein results from TCRdb running MiXCR on the 5' RACE reads. The sample lists tens of thousands of distinct CDR3 sequences; 17% were seen once. Sequencing used CD8+ T cells from blood. Every receptor here comes from a woman younger than 35 with multiple sclerosis.

This clonotype was found many times. The chain carries TRBV7-9 and TRBJ1-1; 11 nucleotides agree with TRBD1. The CDR3 extends over 18 amino acids. Germline CDR1 is SEHNR and CDR2 is FQNEAQ (reference sequence). The V and J ends lost 5 bases and 0 bases, in that order; junction bases with no gene match: 11. CDR3 region: CASSVTGTGGSMNTEAFF. The DNA for the CDR3 is TGTGCCAGCAGCGTAACCGGGACAGGGGGGTCCATGAACACTGAAGCTTTCTTT.

The rearrangement joins TRBV11-2 to TRBJ2-1, with D hard to call. Trimming pared 2 bases from V and 8 bases from J, leaving 4 bases between. The CDR3 spans 11 residues. Germline V gene lookup returns CDR1 SGHAT and CDR2 FQNNGV. The CDR3 DNA reads as TGTGCCAGCAGCTTAAACGATGAGCAGTTCTTC. It yields the protein CASSLNDEQFF.

This clonotype was seen repeatedly, ten times or more. The genes are TRBV6-5 and TRBJ2-1; D unresolved. V was clipped by 0 bases and J by 4 bases, with 13 bases between them. CDR3 length equals 16 residues. The germline gives CDR1 MNHEY, CDR2 SVGAGI. The CDR3 DNA reads as TGTGCCAGCAGTTACTCGACTGGCAGAACTTACAATGAGCAGTTCTTC. Protein: CASSYSTGRTYNEQFF.

This clonotype has a count of ten or more. The chain employs TRBV20-1 and TRBJ2-6; 8 nucleotides line up with TRBD1. The CDR3 runs to 18 residues. V trimming: 3 bases; J trimming: 3 bases; junction bases outside the gene matches: 13. The germline CDR1 and CDR2 sequences are DFQATT and SNEGSKA (reference sequence). Here the CDR3 reads CSASFRDRHLGGANVLTF. The CDR3 DNA reads TGCAGTGCTAGCTTCCGGGACAGGCACCTTGGTGGGGCCAACGTCCTGACTTTC.

The chain joins TRBV18 to TRBJ1-6, with D possibly matching TRBD1 (6 bases). The CDR3 is 14 amino acids. Per the germline V gene, CDR1 is KGHSH and CDR2 is LQKENI. Trimming removed 6 bases at V and 4 bases at J, with 10 bases between. As DNA, the CDR3 is TGTGCCAGCTCCCAACAGGGATATAATTCACCCCTCCACTTT. Translated: CASSQQGYNSPLHF. Supplemented by reference TRBV18 and TRBJ1-6, the full variable domain reads NAGVMQNPRHLVRRRGQEARLRCSPMKGHSHVYWYRQLPEEGLKFMVYLQKENIIDESGMPKERFSAEFPKEGPSILRIQQVVRGDSAAYFCASSQQGYNSPLHFGNGTRLTVT.

This clonotype is judged medium-sized. The V and J genes are TRBV10-3 and TRBJ2-7; 9 bases agree with TRBD2. The germline CDR1 and CDR2 sequences are ENHRY and SYGVKD. V dropped 0 bases and J dropped 3; count of bases not matched to a gene: 15. CDR3 length: 19 amino acids. The CDR3, as DNA: TGTGCCATCAGTGAGTCGGGGGTGGTCCGCGGGACTAGCTTCTACGAGCAGTACGTC. The encoded protein is CAISESGVVRGTSFYEQYV.

This clonotype is medium-sized within its sample. The chain carries TRBV29-1 and TRBJ2-1, with D possibly being TRBD1 (5 bases). The CDR3 length is 15 residues. Germline V CDR1 and CDR2: SQVTM, ANQGSEA. The V and J ends lost 1 base and 5 bases respectively, with 15 bases between them. Here the CDR3 reads CSVEGHRSYDNEQFF. In DNA, the CDR3 is TGCAGCGTTGAAGGTCACAGGAGTTATGACAATGAGCAGTTCTTC.

The chain joins TRBV24-1 to TRBJ2-3; D is perhaps TRBD1 (5 bases). The CDR3 spans 15 residues. Germline V gene data show CDR1 as KGHDR and CDR2 as SFDVKD. V was trimmed by 4 bases and J by 2 bases, leaving 12 bases between them. CDR3 in amino acids: CATSERQSATDTQYF. Written as DNA, the CDR3 is TGTGCCACCAGTGAGAGACAGTCCGCCACAGATACGCAGTATTTT.

This clonotype was observed many times. The chain uses TRBV12-3 or TRBV12-4 and TRBJ1-1; no clear D. Between the trimmed V and J ends, which lost 3 bases and 5 bases, there was a span of 7 bases. This CDR3 has 12 amino acids. CDR3 sequence reads: CASSFRRTEAFF. In DNA form, the CDR3 reads TGTGCCAGCAGTTTTAGGCGGACTGAAGCTTTCTTT.

This clonotype was counted ten times or more. CDR3 sequence reads: CASSRTSLYNEQFF. The CDR3 DNA sequence: TGTGCCAGCAGCCGGACTAGCCTCTACAATGAGCAGTTCTTC. J is TRBJ2-1 and V is TRBV14; TRBD2 aligns across 8 bases. The CDR3 runs 14 residues. Trimming removed 4 bases from V and 3 bases from J; junction bases left unmatched: 2. CDR1 is SGHDN, CDR2 FVKESK, per germline.

This clonotype was counted many times. The chain has TRBV6-6 and TRBJ1-4; D ambiguous. Trimming took 3 bases from V and 0 from J, leaving 8 bases between them. Germline values: CDR1 MNHNY, CDR2 SVGAGI (reference sequence). This CDR3 spans 15 amino acids. The CDR3 loop is CASSYSAATNEKLFF. Written as DNA, the CDR3 is TGTGCCAGCAGTTATTCGGCGGCAACTAATGAAAAACTGTTTTTT.

The sample holds many counts of this clonotype. The rearrangement uses TRBV6-5 and TRBJ1-1, with 8 bases lining up with TRBD1. Germline loops: CDR1 MNHEY, CDR2 SVGAGI. CDR3 length equals 13 residues. Germline trimming cut 2 bases from V and 6 bases from J; bases unmatched to any gene: 2. The CDR3 spells CASSYGDRSEAFF. The CDR3 bases are TGTGCCAGCAGTTACGGGGACAGGTCTGAAGCTTTCTTT.

The chain combines TRBV30 with TRBJ2-3; no clear D gene. The V and J ends lost 4 bases and 4 bases respectively, with 9 bases between them. Germline assignment: CDR1 GTSNPN and CDR2 SVGIG (reference sequence). This CDR3 comprises 12 residues. CDR3 sequence: CAWNGYADTQYF. CDR3 coding DNA: TGTGCCTGGAACGGTTATGCAGATACGCAGTATTTT.

This clonotype was seen ten or more times. The V and J genes are TRBV6-5 and TRBJ2-1, with 13 bases aligning to TRBD2. The CDR3 runs to 17 residues. Germline trimming cut 2 bases from V and 7 bases from J; bases unmatched to any gene: 8. Germline loops: CDR1 MNHEY, CDR2 SVGAGI. The CDR3 protein is CASSYPGLAGVDNEQFF. CDR3 sequence (DNA): TGTGCCAGCAGTTACCCCGGACTAGCGGGAGTGGATAATGAGCAGTTCTTC.